The source of this T cell receptor (beta chain) is a study of blood T cell repertoires in COVID-19. How the authors handled the data: Amplification with reference gene primers provided the estimates of nucleated cell counts. Assay used: immunoSEQ multiplex PCR; TCRdb lists only in-frame clones, some missing. The V and J calls and clone size are taken from that table; D and trimming were inferred from the DNA. The table shows about 45,000 clones, with 85% occurring only once. The sequenced material came from peripheral blood. This TCR was recovered from a man aged 50-59 years with active COVID-19.

The CDR3 loop is CASSLLPTGPPLHF. CDR3 in DNA: TGTGCCAGCAGTTTACTCCCGACAGGACCACCCCTCCACTTT. The J gene is TRBJ1-6, the V gene TRBV28; weak D call: TRBD1 (6 bases). V gave up 2 bases and J gave up 11 bases, with 13 bases separating them. The CDR3 is 14 residues long. Germline values: CDR1 MDHEN, CDR2 SYDVKM.